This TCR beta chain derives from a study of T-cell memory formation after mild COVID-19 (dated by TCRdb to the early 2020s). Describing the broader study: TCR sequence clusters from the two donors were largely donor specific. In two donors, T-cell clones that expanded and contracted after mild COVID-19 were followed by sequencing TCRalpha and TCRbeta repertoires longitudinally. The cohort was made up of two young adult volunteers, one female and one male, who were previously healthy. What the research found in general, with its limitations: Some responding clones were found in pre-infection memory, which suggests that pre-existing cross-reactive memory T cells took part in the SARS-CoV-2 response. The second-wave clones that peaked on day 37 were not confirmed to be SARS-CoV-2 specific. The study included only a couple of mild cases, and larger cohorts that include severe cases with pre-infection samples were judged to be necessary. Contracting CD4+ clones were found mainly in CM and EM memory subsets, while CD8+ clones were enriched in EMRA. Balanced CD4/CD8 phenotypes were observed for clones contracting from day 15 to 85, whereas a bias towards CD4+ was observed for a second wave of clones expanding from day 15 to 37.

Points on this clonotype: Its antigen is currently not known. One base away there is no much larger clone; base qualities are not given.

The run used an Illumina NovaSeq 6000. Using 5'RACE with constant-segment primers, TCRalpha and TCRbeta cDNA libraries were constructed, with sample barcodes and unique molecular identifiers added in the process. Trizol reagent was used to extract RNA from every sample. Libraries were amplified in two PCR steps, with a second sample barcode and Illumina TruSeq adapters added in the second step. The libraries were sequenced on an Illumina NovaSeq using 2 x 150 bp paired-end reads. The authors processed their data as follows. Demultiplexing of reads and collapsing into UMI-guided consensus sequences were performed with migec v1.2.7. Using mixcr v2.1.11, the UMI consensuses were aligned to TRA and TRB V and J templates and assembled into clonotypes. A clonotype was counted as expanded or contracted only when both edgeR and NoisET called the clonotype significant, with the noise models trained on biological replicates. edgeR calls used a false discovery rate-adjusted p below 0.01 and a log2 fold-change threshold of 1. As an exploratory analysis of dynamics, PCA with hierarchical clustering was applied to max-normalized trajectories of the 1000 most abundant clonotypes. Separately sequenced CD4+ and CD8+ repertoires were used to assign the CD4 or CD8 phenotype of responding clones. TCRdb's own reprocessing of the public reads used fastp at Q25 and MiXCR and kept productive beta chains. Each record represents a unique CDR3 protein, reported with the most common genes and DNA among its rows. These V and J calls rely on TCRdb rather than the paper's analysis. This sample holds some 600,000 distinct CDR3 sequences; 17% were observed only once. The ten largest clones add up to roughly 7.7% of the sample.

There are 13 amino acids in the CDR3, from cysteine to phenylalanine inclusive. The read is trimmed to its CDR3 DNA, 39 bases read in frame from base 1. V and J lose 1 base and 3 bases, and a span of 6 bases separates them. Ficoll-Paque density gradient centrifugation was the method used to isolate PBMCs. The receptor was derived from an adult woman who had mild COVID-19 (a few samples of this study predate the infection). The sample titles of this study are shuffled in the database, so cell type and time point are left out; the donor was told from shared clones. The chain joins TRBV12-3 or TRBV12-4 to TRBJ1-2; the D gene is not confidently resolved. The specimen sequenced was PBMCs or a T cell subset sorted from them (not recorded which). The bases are TGTGCCAGCAGTTTAGATCAGGACTATGGCTACACCTTC. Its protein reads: CASSLDQDYGYTF.